Listed here are 6 T cell receptor beta chains from one sample, sequenced in a study of blood T cell repertoires in COVID-19. Generated by immunoSEQ multiplex PCR, the TCRdb table keeps only in-frame clones and is missing some. The sample consists of about 15,000 clones, around nine tenths of them appearing once. Sequencing was done on a sample of peripheral blood. The source of these receptors is a human donor in a cohort sampled during active COVID-19.

The chain links TRBV2 to TRBJ2-5, with 11 bases fitting TRBD2. Germline V gene sequence: CDR1 SNHLY, CDR2 FYNNEI. CDR3 size: 16 residues. V lost 5 bases to trimming and J lost 3 bases; unmatched junction nucleotides: 8. CDR3 nucleotides: TGTGCCAGCAGTCTTAGCGGGGGGGCCTTAAAAGAGACCCAGTACTTC. Translated: CASSLSGGALKETQYF.

V and J are TRBV11-3 and TRBJ2-7; D possibly corresponds to TRBD2 (6 bases). The V end lost 6 bases, the J end lost 7 bases, and 22 bases lay between the germline ends. Per the germline V gene, CDR1 is SGHNT and CDR2 is YENEEA. The CDR3 spans 15 residues. Here the CDR3 reads CASSPRDSIVGEQYF. As DNA, the CDR3 is TGTGCCAGCAGTCCACGGGACTCCATCGTCGGAGAGCAGTACTTC.

This chain connects TRBV7-6 to TRBJ2-1, with TRBD2 identical over 8 bases. The CDR3 runs to 16 residues. Germline values: CDR1 SGHVS, CDR2 FNYEAQ. The V gene end was trimmed by 5 bases and the J gene end by 2 bases; junction bases not matched to a gene: 8. CDR3 DNA sequence: TGTGCCAGCAGCCGTGCGGGGGGAGGTGCCTACAATGAGCAGTTCTTC. Translation: CASSRAGGGAYNEQFF.

The chain employs TRBV28 and TRBJ1-5; the D is unclear. V shed 7 bases and J shed 9 bases, with 13 bases lying between them. The V gene's germline CDR1 is MDHEN and CDR2 SYDVKM. The CDR3 extends over 12 amino acids. CDR3 DNA: TGTGCCAGCAAAACCGGAGCACGGCCCCAGCATTTT. It is translated as CASKTGARPQHF. Supplemented by reference TRBV28 and TRBJ1-5, the full variable domain reads DVKVTQSSRYLVKRTGEKVFLECVQDMDHENMFWYRQDPGLGLRLIYFSYDVKMKEKGDIPEGYSVSREKKERFSLILESASTNQTSMYLCASKTGARPQHFGDGTRLSIL.

The V and J genes are TRBV19 and TRBJ1-1, with D uncertain. V lost 8 bases to trimming and J lost 1 base, with 17 bases between them. Germline CDR1 LNHDA, CDR2 SQIVND (reference sequence). The CDR3 has 15 residues. CDR3 DNA: TGTGCCAGTGTCGCATTACGAAGCGGGAACACTGAAGCTTTCTTT. It is translated as CASVALRSGNTEAFF.

This clone was seen a few times. The chain couples TRBV30 to TRBJ2-1; a possible D gene is TRBD1 (6 bases). V gave up 0 bases and J gave up 3 bases, with 12 bases separating them. The CDR3 has 15 residues. In germline, CDR1 is GTSNPN, CDR2 SVGIG (reference sequence). CDR3 loop: CAWSVQGQDYNEQFF. DNA of the CDR3: TGTGCCTGGAGTGTTCAGGGGCAGGACTACAATGAGCAGTTCTTC. Full variable domain (remainder filled in from reference TRBV30 and TRBJ2-1): SQTIHQWPATLVQPVGSPLSLECTVEGTSNPNLYWYRQAAGRGLQLLFYSVGIGQISSEVPQNLSASRPQDRQFILSSKKLLLSDSGFYLCAWSVQGQDYNEQFFGPGTRLTVL.